The clone carrying this TCR beta chain has a count of ten or more. Its antigen is unknown. Trimming took off 3 bases at V and 2 bases at J, with 11 bases between the two ends. Germline V gene lookup returns CDR1 LGHDT and CDR2 YNNKEL (reference sequence). CDR3 size: 14 residues. TCRdb independently ran MiXCR on the 5' RACE reads; one entry per CDR3 protein. The sample carries roughly 41,000 distinct CDR3 sequences, roughly 5% recorded once. This sample stems from a study of early T cells in non-severe SARS-CoV-2 infection. The study, taken as a whole, reports: Private and CD4 specificities were missed by VDJdb matching, skewed to anti-spike CD8.

The sample was whole blood. The receptor was derived from an adult who was a healthcare worker with PCR-confirmed SARS-CoV-2 infection or an uninfected control (not recorded which). The chain links TRBV3-1 to TRBJ2-7; D unclear. CDR3 sequence (DNA): TGTGCCAGCAGCCACCCCGGTTGGGCCTACGAGCAGTACTTC. It translates to CASSHPGWAYEQYF.